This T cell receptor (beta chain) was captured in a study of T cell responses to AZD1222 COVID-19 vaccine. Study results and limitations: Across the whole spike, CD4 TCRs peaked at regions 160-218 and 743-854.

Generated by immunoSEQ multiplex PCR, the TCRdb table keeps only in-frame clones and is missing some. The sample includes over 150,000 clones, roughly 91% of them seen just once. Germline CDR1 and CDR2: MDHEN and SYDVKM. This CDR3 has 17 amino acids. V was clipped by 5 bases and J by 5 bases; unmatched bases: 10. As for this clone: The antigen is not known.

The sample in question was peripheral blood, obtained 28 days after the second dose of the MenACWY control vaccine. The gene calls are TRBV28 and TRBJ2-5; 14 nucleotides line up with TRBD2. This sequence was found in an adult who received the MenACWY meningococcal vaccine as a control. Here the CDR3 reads CASSRLAGGPSIETQYF. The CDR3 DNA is TGTGCCAGCAGTCGACTAGCGGGGGGGCCTTCGATCGAGACCCAGTACTTC.